The 27 T cell receptor beta chains given below trace back to one sample, sequenced in a study of Ad26.COV2.S vaccination and SARS-CoV-2 variants. The assay was immunoSEQ multiplex PCR, and TCRdb's table has in-frame clones only and misses some. Among about 350,000 clones, around 88% were seen once, and the ten largest hold just under 5%. Treatment: over 15 received Ad26.COV2.S at low or high dose, single or two shots; about five received placebo; per-sample allocation not given. Day 63 following the first vaccine or placebo injection was when the samples were taken. The material sequenced was peripheral blood, taken in a trial of Ad26.COV2.S vaccine versus placebo. All receptors derive from a person between 18 and 59 years old who received the Ad26.COV2.S COVID-19 vaccine or a placebo.

J is TRBJ2-7 and V is TRBV14; TRBD2 matches at 13 bases. Trimming at V came to 0 bases and at J to 3 bases, leaving 2 bases not matched to a gene. The CDR3 length is 16 residues. Germline V gene data show CDR1 as SGHDN and CDR2 as FVKESK. The CDR3 bases are TGTGCCAGCAGCCAAGAAGGGACTAGCGGGGACTACGAGCAGTACTTC. This encodes CASSQEGTSGDYEQYF.

The genes are TRBV19 and TRBJ2-1; D remains unclear. Trimming took 9 bases from V and 6 from J, leaving 12 bases between them. CDR1 is LNHDA and CDR2 is SQIVND in the germline V gene (reference sequence). There are 12 residues in the CDR3. The CDR3 DNA sequence: TGTGCCAGCACCTCGTATCGCAATGAGCAGTTCTTC. Translating it yields CASTSYRNEQFF.

The CDR3 region is CASSLGVAGADTQYF. The CDR3 nucleotides are TGTGCCAGCAGCTTGGGCGTTGCGGGGGCAGATACGCAGTATTTT. This rearrangement joins TRBV5-6 to TRBJ2-3; 7 bases are shared with TRBD2. With 0 bases clipped from V and 4 bases from J, the junction kept 5 bases outside the gene matches. Germline CDR1 and CDR2: SGHDT and YYEEEE. The CDR3 is 15 amino acids. The whole variable domain, remainder taken from reference TRBV5-6 and TRBJ2-3, is DAGVTQSPTHLIKTRGQQVTLRCSPKSGHDTVSWYQQALGQGPQFIFQYYEEEERQRGNFPDRFSGHQFPNYSSELNVNALLLGDSALYLCASSLGVAGADTQYFGPGTRLTVL.

This clone showed up just a few times. This rearrangement joins TRBV18 to TRBJ1-5, with 10 bases fitting TRBD1. CDR1 KGHSH and CDR2 LQKENI come from the germline V gene. Losses at the gene ends were 0 bases for V and 6 bases for J; bases not matched to a gene: 2. CDR3 length: 15 residues. CDR3 in DNA: TGTGCCAGCTCACCACCGGGGACAGGGGCTCAGCCCCAGCATTTT. As protein: CASSPPGTGAQPQHF.

A word on this clone: This same CDR3 is encoded by further DNA sequences in the sample. The rearrangement uses TRBV5-1 and TRBJ2-7, with 9 bases fitting TRBD1. This CDR3 contains 14 residues. V was pared by 4 bases and J by 2 bases, with 4 bases of the junction left unmatched. The V gene's germline CDR1 is SGHRS and CDR2 YFSETQ. The CDR3 reads CASSLRTGAYEQYF. DNA of the CDR3: TGCGCCAGCAGCCTCCGGACAGGGGCCTACGAGCAGTACTTC.

This clone showed up just once. The chain employs TRBV5-6 and TRBJ2-7; D is possibly TRBD1 (6 bases). This CDR3 is built from 14 residues. CDR1 SGHDT and CDR2 YYEEEE come from the germline V gene. Between the trimmed V and J ends, which lost 0 bases and 3 bases, there was a span of 10 bases. CDR3 amino acids: CASSLGWGLYEQYF. In nucleotides, the CDR3 is TGTGCCAGCAGCTTGGGTTGGGGGCTCTACGAGCAGTACTTC.

The rearrangement uses TRBV14 and TRBJ2-7; 9 bases are shared with TRBD1. The CDR3 loop spans 15 amino acids. Germline CDR1 and CDR2: SGHDN and FVKESK. Trimming took 4 bases from V and 3 from J; bases not matched to a gene: 7. The CDR3 loop reads CASSRGQGSGYEQYF. The CDR3 nucleotides are TGTGCCAGCAGCCGAGGACAGGGGAGTGGCTACGAGCAGTACTTC.

The CDR3 protein is CASSIDGWDGYTF. CDR3 sequence (DNA): TGTGCCAGTAGTATCGACGGATGGGATGGCTACACCTTC. This chain connects TRBV19 to TRBJ1-2, with D unresolved. The CDR3 extends over 13 amino acids. CDR1 LNHDA and CDR2 SQIVND come from the germline V gene (reference sequence). The V and J ends lost 3 bases and 6 bases respectively, with 11 bases between them.

This sequence joins TRBV6-5 and TRBJ2-3; 7 bases map to TRBD1. Germline lookup yields CDR1 MNHEY and CDR2 SVGAGI. This CDR3 comprises 15 residues. V lost 7 bases to trimming and J lost 3 bases; unmatched junction nucleotides: 10. The CDR3 DNA reads as TGTGCCAGCACCTTACGACAGGGCGGAACAGATACGCAGTATTTT. Translated, it gives CASTLRQGGTDTQYF.

The rearrangement links TRBV30 to TRBJ2-3, with D possibly TRBD2 on 6 matching bases. V lost 4 bases and J 1 base, leaving 6 bases between the germline ends. The CDR3 contains 12 residues. Germline V lookup: CDR1 GTSNPN, CDR2 SVGIG (reference sequence). Written as DNA, the CDR3 is TGTGCCTGGACTAGCGGCACAGATACGCAGTATTTT. Translated: CAWTSGTDTQYF.

This rearrangement joins TRBV6-5 to TRBJ1-4, with D hard to call. From germline, CDR1 is MNHEY and CDR2 SVGAGI. There are 14 residues in the CDR3. Trimming cost V 2 bases and J 7 bases, with 11 bases left between them. The CDR3 region is CASSYQAGPEKLFF. The CDR3 DNA follows: TGTGCCAGCAGTTACCAGGCAGGCCCTGAAAAACTGTTTTTT.

The chain employs TRBV15 and TRBJ1-1; D remains unclear. The V end lost 0 bases, the J end lost 7 bases, and 12 bases lay between the germline ends. There are 14 residues in the CDR3. Germline V gene data show CDR1 as LNHNV and CDR2 as YYDKDF (reference sequence). The DNA of the CDR3 is TGTGCCACCAGCAGAGATTCCGGAGCCCTTGAAGCTTTCTTT. Protein product: CATSRDSGALEAFF.

This chain uses TRBV5-4 with TRBJ2-5; the D is unclear. V lost 0 bases to trimming and J lost 1 base, with 7 bases between them. Germline CDR1 SGHNT, CDR2 YYREEE (reference sequence). The CDR3 has 14 residues. This CDR3 is CASSLDGAQETQYF. The DNA of the CDR3 is TGTGCCAGCAGCTTGGATGGAGCCCAAGAGACCCAGTACTTC.

The chain employs TRBV4-1 and TRBJ1-2, with a tentative D call TRBD1 (5 bases). CDR1 MGHRA and CDR2 YSYEKL come from the germline V gene. V was trimmed by 0 bases and J by 5 bases, leaving 13 bases between them. The CDR3 sequence is 15 residues long. The CDR3 reads CASSQDLGLAYGYTF. The DNA of the CDR3 is TGCGCCAGCAGCCAAGATTTGGGACTAGCTTATGGCTACACCTTC.

This clone was picked up one time. This chain connects TRBV18 to TRBJ2-1; no firm D call. This CDR3 is built from 15 residues. Between the trimmed V and J ends, which lost 0 bases and 4 bases, there was a span of 10 bases. Germline loops: CDR1 KGHSH, CDR2 LQKENI. CDR3 coding DNA: TGTGCCAGCTCACCACCAGGCCGTTTATACAATGAGCAGTTCTTC. It yields the protein CASSPPGRLYNEQFF.

This clone was detected only once. The chain joins TRBV19 to TRBJ2-2; 13 nucleotides align to TRBD2. CDR3 size: 17 residues. Germline CDR1 reads LNHDA; CDR2 reads SQIVND (reference sequence). The trim removed 4 bases at V and 4 bases at J, leaving 6 bases unmatched. This CDR3 reads CASSRTSGRASTGELFF. CDR3 DNA: TGTGCCAGTAGTAGGACTAGCGGGAGAGCTAGCACCGGGGAGCTGTTTTTT. Full variable domain (remainder filled in from reference TRBV19 and TRBJ2-2): DGGITQSPKYLFRKEGQNVTLSCEQNLNHDAMYWYRQDPGQGLRLIYYSQIVNDFQKGDIAEGYSVSREKKESFPLTVTSAQKNPTAFYLCASSRTSGRASTGELFFGEGSRLTVL.

The chain employs TRBV27 and TRBJ1-1; 8 bases fit TRBD1. The CDR3 consists of 14 residues. The J segment lost 5 bases and the V segment lost 5 bases, leaving 7 bases of the junction unmatched. CDR1 is MNHEY, CDR2 SMNVEV, per germline (reference sequence). CDR3 nucleotide sequence: TGTGCCAGCAGTGTAACCGACAGGGGTACTGAAGCTTTCTTT. Its protein product is CASSVTDRGTEAFF.

The chain has TRBV7-3 and TRBJ2-7; 7 bases are a match to TRBD1. Trimming cost V 5 bases and J 6 bases; bases outside gene matches: 7. The CDR3 runs to 13 residues. CDR1 is SGHTA, CDR2 FQGTGA, per germline. Here the CDR3 reads CASSPGTEAEQYF. The CDR3 nucleotides read TGTGCCAGCAGCCCAGGGACAGAAGCCGAGCAGTACTTC.

V gene TRBV29-1 combines with J gene TRBJ1-1; possible D gene TRBD1, 6 bases. CDR1 is SQVTM, CDR2 ANQGSEA, per germline. The CDR3 totals 13 residues. V was clipped by 8 bases and J by 0 bases, with 13 bases between them. The CDR3 spells CSSQGRMNTEAFF. CDR3 bases: TGCAGCTCCCAGGGGCGGATGAACACTGAAGCTTTCTTT. The full variable domain, rest sourced from reference TRBV29-1 and TRBJ1-1, is SAVISQKPSRDICQRGTSLTIQCQVDSQVTMMFWYRQQPGQSLTLIATANQGSEATYESGFVIDKFPISRPNLTFSTLTVSNMSPEDSSIYLCSSQGRMNTEAFFGQGTRLTVV.

This rearrangement joins TRBV7-9 to TRBJ2-7, with 9 bases identical to TRBD1. Germline trimming cut 4 bases from V and 0 bases from J; bases unmatched to any gene: 7. Germline values: CDR1 SEHNR, CDR2 FQNEAQ (reference sequence). The CDR3 extends over 16 amino acids. CDR3 coding DNA: TGTGCCAGCAGCTACCGGACAGGGGCTCGCTCCTACGAGCAGTACTTC. It codes for CASSYRTGARSYEQYF.

This clone was seen a single time. The sample holds other DNA sequences that translate to the same CDR3. The CDR3 sequence is CASSPGTGGTEAFF. Written as DNA, the CDR3 is TGTGCCAGCAGCCCCGGGACAGGAGGGACTGAAGCTTTCTTT. V usage is TRBV7-9 and J usage is TRBJ1-1; 8 bases align to TRBD1. Trimming removed 5 bases from V and 5 bases from J; junction bases left unmatched: 7. Germline V lookup: CDR1 SEHNR, CDR2 FQNEAQ (reference sequence). This CDR3 is built from 14 residues. The full variable domain, its missing parts supplied by reference TRBV7-9 and TRBJ1-1, is DTGVSQNPRHKITKRGQNVTFRCDPISEHNRLYWYRQTLGQGPEFLTYFQNEAQLEKSRLLSDRFSAERPKGSFSTLEIQRTEQGDSAMYLCASSPGTGGTEAFFGQGTRLTVV.

In this sample, this clone turned up a few times. V gene TRBV6-1 combines with J gene TRBJ2-7; D gene uncertain. Germline V CDR1 and CDR2: MNHNS, SASEGT. The CDR3 has 13 residues. The V end lost 3 bases, the J end lost 1 base, and 7 bases lay between the germline ends. The CDR3 reads CASSDTISYEQYF. DNA of the CDR3: TGTGCCAGCAGTGACACGATTTCCTACGAGCAGTACTTC.

This clone appeared a few times. This chain connects TRBV27 to TRBJ1-5; 7 bases are a match to TRBD1. Germline assignment: CDR1 MNHEY and CDR2 SMNVEV (reference sequence). The CDR3 runs 14 residues. V was pared by 5 bases and J by 6 bases, with 7 bases of the junction left unmatched. DNA for the CDR3: TGTGCCAGCAGTCCGACTCAGGGGGTTCAGCCCCAGCATTTT. Protein product: CASSPTQGVQPQHF.

The CDR3 loop reads CASSQTPSDTQYF. As DNA, the CDR3 is TGTGCCAGCAGCCAAACCCCTTCCGATACGCAGTATTTT. V gene TRBV3-1 (or the pseudogene TRBV3-2) combines with J gene TRBJ2-3; D is uncertain. This CDR3 spans 13 amino acids. Trimming removed 2 bases from V and 6 bases from J, with 9 bases in between. The germline gives CDR1 LGHDT, CDR2 YNNKEL (reference sequence).

The V and J genes are TRBV27 and TRBJ2-7; perhaps TRBD1 as D (5 bases). The germline V gene has CDR1 MNHEY and CDR2 SMNVEV (reference sequence). V lost 2 bases to trimming and J lost 1 base, with 12 bases between them. The CDR3 runs to 15 residues. CDR3 in DNA: TGTGCCAGCAGTTTACAGGGTGGCGAATCCTACGAGCAGTACTTC. Its protein product is CASSLQGGESYEQYF.

The CDR3 sequence: CASSYPGLAELNEQFF. The CDR3, as DNA: TGTGCCAGCAGCTACCCGGGACTAGCGGAGCTAAATGAGCAGTTCTTC. The chain joins TRBV5-4 to TRBJ2-1, with 11 bases that match TRBD2. The CDR3 is 16 residues long. The J segment lost 7 bases and the V segment lost 3 bases, leaving 9 bases of the junction unmatched. Germline values: CDR1 SGHNT, CDR2 YYREEE (reference sequence).

Written as DNA, the CDR3 is TGTGCCAGCAGGCCTTCGGGACTGATGGAAAAACTGTTTTTT. Amino acid sequence: CASRPSGLMEKLFF. The J gene is TRBJ1-4, the V gene TRBV28, with D possibly TRBD1 on 5 matching bases. V shed 6 bases and J shed 8 bases, with 16 bases lying between them. From germline, CDR1 is MDHEN and CDR2 SYDVKM. The CDR3 runs 14 residues.